One and the same sample provided the 16 T cell receptor beta chains below, sequenced in a study of cytotoxic CD8 clonotypes in ibrutinib-treated CLL. The assay was immunoSEQ multiplex PCR, and TCRdb's table has in-frame clones only and misses some. Among more than 200,000 clones listed, 79% were seen once. The sequenced sample was PBMCs, obtained after 12 months of ibrutinib treatment. Every receptor here comes from a human donor with chronic lymphocytic leukemia.

The chain is built from TRBV5-4 and TRBJ2-2; D gene ambiguous. The CDR3 covers 17 residues. Germline V gene lookup returns CDR1 SGHNT and CDR2 YYREEE (reference sequence). V dropped 0 bases and J dropped 0 bases, with 12 bases sitting between them. The CDR3 region is CASSLGLVGPNTGELFF. CDR3 sequence (DNA): TGTGCCAGCAGCTTGGGGCTGGTCGGGCCGAACACCGGGGAGCTGTTTTTT.

This chain links TRBV9 with TRBJ2-2, with 9 bases identical to TRBD2. This CDR3 region has 16 residues. Germline assignment: CDR1 SGDLS and CDR2 YYNGEE. After removal of 3 bases from V and 3 bases from J, the junction contained 6 bases not matched to a gene. CDR3 region: CASSALAGEHTGELFF. The DNA for the CDR3 is TGTGCCAGCAGCGCCTTAGCGGGAGAACACACCGGGGAGCTGTTTTTT.

This clone was observed a handful of times. The chain has TRBV28 and TRBJ2-7; D not certain. V was pared by 2 bases and J by 0 bases, with 8 bases between. The CDR3 is 14 amino acids. CDR1 is MDHEN, CDR2 SYDVKM, per germline. The DNA of the CDR3 is TGTGCCAGCAGTTTAAATCGCAACTCCTACGAGCAGTACTTC. This translates into CASSLNRNSYEQYF.

This chain's CDR3 is CASSLLVRTGEKSSYNEQFF. CDR3 nucleotide sequence: TGTGCCAGTAGTCTCCTTGTAAGGACAGGGGAAAAAAGCTCCTACAATGAGCAGTTCTTC. The chain couples TRBV19 to TRBJ2-1; 9 nucleotides line up with TRBD1. After removal of 5 bases from V and 0 bases from J, the junction contained 17 bases not matched to a gene. The CDR3 has 20 residues. The germline V gene encodes CDR1 LNHDA and CDR2 SQIVND (reference sequence).

Concerning this clone itself: The junction departs from germline at one end; a sequencing error may be responsible. The V gene is TRBV12-5, the J gene TRBJ2-3, with 10 bases that match TRBD1. This CDR3 comprises 14 residues. CDR1 LGHNT and CDR2 FRNRAP come from the germline V gene. This CDR3 reads CASGLGQGPDTQYF. CDR3 DNA sequence: TGTGCTAGTGGCTTGGGACAGGGGCCAGATACGCAGTATTTT. The entire variable domain, with the rest obtained from reference TRBV12-5 and TRBJ2-3, is as follows: DARVTQTPRHKVTEMGQEVTMRCQPILGHNTVFWYRQTMMQGLELLAYFRNRAPLDDSGMPKDRFSAEMPDATLATLKIQPSEPRDSAVYFCASGLGQGPDTQYFGPGTRLTVL.

The chain carries TRBV29-1 and TRBJ1-2; 8 nucleotides line up with TRBD1. This CDR3 is built from 12 residues. Per germline, CDR1 SQVTM and CDR2 ANQGSEA. Germline trimming cut 3 bases from V and 7 bases from J; bases unmatched to any gene: 4. Here the CDR3 DNA reads TGCAGCGTTGATTATCAGGGGGCTGGCTACACCTTC. It specifies CSVDYQGAGYTF.

The chain has TRBV5-6 and TRBJ2-5; weak D call: TRBD1 (5 bases). V lost 4 bases to trimming and J lost 9 bases, with 16 bases between them. Germline CDR1 is SGHDT and CDR2 is YYEEEE. CDR3 size: 13 residues. The CDR3 spells CASSEGVPTAQYF. The CDR3 DNA reads as TGTGCCAGCAGCGAAGGGGTCCCCACGGCCCAGTACTTC.

The chain is built from TRBV7-9 and TRBJ1-1; D ambiguous. In germline, CDR1 is SEHNR, CDR2 FQNEAQ (reference sequence). V was shortened by 5 bases and J by 1 base, with 5 bases between the two germline ends. The CDR3 totals 12 residues. The CDR3 loop is CASSTTNTEAFF. In DNA form, the CDR3 reads TGTGCCAGCAGCACCACGAACACTGAAGCTTTCTTT.

This clone was detected only a few times. The V gene is TRBV10-1, the J gene TRBJ1-2, with a possible D match to TRBD1 (6 bases). Germline V gene data show CDR1 as WNHNN and CDR2 as SYGVQD (reference sequence). The CDR3 has 12 amino acids. The V end lost 8 bases, the J end lost 8 bases, and 15 bases lay between the germline ends. CDR3 sequence reads: CASLRGQSGYTF. CDR3 coding DNA: TGCGCCAGCCTCAGGGGCCAAAGCGGCTACACCTTC.

The chain combines TRBV7-9 with TRBJ1-2; D is perhaps TRBD1 (5 bases). The V end was cut by 4 bases, the J end by 4 bases, with 10 bases between. The germline CDR1 and CDR2 sequences are SEHNR and FQNEAQ (reference sequence). This CDR3 region has 13 residues. CDR3 nucleotides: TGTGCCAGCAGCTCAACCAGGGCCTATGGCTACACCTTC. Protein product: CASSSTRAYGYTF.

The gene calls are TRBV11-2 and TRBJ1-1; D is uncertain. Germline assignment: CDR1 SGHAT and CDR2 FQNNGV. Trimming pared 2 bases from V and 0 bases from J, leaving 13 bases between. The CDR3 contains 16 residues. This chain's CDR3 is CASSLPAGRVNTEAFF. CDR3 DNA sequence: TGTGCCAGCAGCTTACCCGCGGGCCGGGTGAACACTGAAGCTTTCTTT. The variable domain in full, completed from reference TRBV11-2 and TRBJ1-1, reads EAGVAQSPRYKIIEKRQSVAFWCNPISGHATLYWYQQILGQGPKLLIQFQNNGVVDDSQLPKDRFSAERLKGVDSTLKIQPAKLEDSAVYLCASSLPAGRVNTEAFFGQGTRLTVV.

The gene calls are TRBV5-1 and TRBJ2-3, with D possibly being TRBD1 (7 bases). V was cut by 2 bases and J by 1 base, with 11 bases left in between. The CDR3 contains 15 residues. Germline V gene sequence: CDR1 SGHRS, CDR2 YFSETQ. In nucleotides, the CDR3 is TGCGCCAGCAGCTTCGGCAGGGGGGGCACAGATACGCAGTATTTT. Encoded protein: CASSFGRGGTDTQYF.

The chain combines TRBV14 with TRBJ2-1; D is unclear. From germline, CDR1 is SGHDN and CDR2 FVKESK. Deletions cut 2 bases from V and 8 bases from J, with 19 bases between. The CDR3 totals 16 residues. DNA of the CDR3: TGTGCCAGCAGCCAATTGGAACCAACTATAGGGTATGAGCAGTTCTTC. It encodes CASSQLEPTIGYEQFF.

The rearrangement uses TRBV9 and TRBJ2-3; D possibly matches TRBD1 or TRBD2 (6 bases each). Trimming cost V 4 bases and J 1 base, with 13 bases left between them. The CDR3 covers 15 residues. CDR1 and CDR2 from the germline V gene are SGDLS and YYNGEE. The CDR3 sequence is CASSPVGGGTDTQYF. CDR3 in DNA: TGTGCCAGCAGCCCAGTGGGGGGCGGCACAGATACGCAGTATTTT.

The chain links TRBV2 to TRBJ2-3; D possibly corresponds to TRBD1 (8 bases). The CDR3 sequence is 13 residues long. Trimming left V 6 bases short and J 5 bases short, with 12 bases between. The germline gives CDR1 SNHLY, CDR2 FYNNEI. As DNA, the CDR3 is TGTGCCAGCAGACAGGGGGAGGGAGATACGCAGTATTTT. Its protein is CASRQGEGDTQYF.

The genes are TRBV7-3 and TRBJ2-3; 9 bases align to TRBD2. V trimming: 3 bases; J trimming: 4 bases; junction bases outside the gene matches: 5. The germline V gene encodes CDR1 SGHTA and CDR2 FQGTGA. This CDR3 has 15 residues. CDR3 nucleotides: TGTGCCAGCAGCTTTTCTAGCGGGGAGGCAGATACGCAGTATTTT. Translation gives CASSFSSGEADTQYF.